The 31 T cell receptor beta chains presented below share a single source sample, sequenced in a study of shared clonotypes between healthy human individuals. The protocol was immunoSEQ multiplex PCR, while the TCRdb copy is restricted to in-frame clones and leaves out a portion. The profile covers about 2.3 million clones, with around 92% appearing a single time and 0.3% to 0.45% taken by the ten largest. Sample: naive CD4+ T cells from PBMCs. Stated subset: CD45RA+ positively selected. These receptor sequences come from a young man in good health. Some clones in this sample may be carry-over from other donors' samples.

The chain joins TRBV6-6 to TRBJ1-1; D is perhaps TRBD1 (6 bases). This CDR3 contains 15 residues. The ends were cut back, 8 bases at V and 3 bases at J, with 19 bases in the middle. The germline CDR1 and CDR2 sequences are MNHNY and SVGAGI (reference sequence). The CDR3 nucleotides are TGTGCCAGCGTCCCAACGGACACAGGGTACACTGAAGCTTTCTTT. Amino acid sequence: CASVPTDTGYTEAFF.

This clone was detected only once. The chain couples TRBV7-2 to TRBJ2-7; D is possibly TRBD1 (5 bases). Germline V gene lookup returns CDR1 SGHTA and CDR2 FQGNSA. There are 15 residues in the CDR3. V was clipped by 3 bases and J by 0 bases, with 12 bases between them. For the CDR3, the DNA is TGTGCCAGCAGCTTTGGGCAGGGATACTCCTACGAGCAGTACTTC. Translating it yields CASSFGQGYSYEQYF.

V usage is TRBV10-1 and J usage is TRBJ2-2; D possibly corresponds to TRBD2 (6 bases). CDR3 length equals 19 residues. CDR1 and CDR2 from the germline V gene are WNHNN and SYGVQD (reference sequence). V shed 3 bases and J shed 3 bases, with 23 bases lying between them. CDR3 loop: CASSDARGGSGEHTGELFF. In nucleotides, the CDR3 is TGCGCCAGCAGTGATGCTCGGGGTGGTAGCGGAGAACACACCGGGGAGCTGTTTTTT.

This chain links TRBV5-4 with TRBJ2-7, with 7 nucleotides matching TRBD1. The CDR3 consists of 15 residues. V trimming: 3 bases; J trimming: 0 bases; junction bases outside the gene matches: 6. From germline, CDR1 is SGHNT and CDR2 YYREEE (reference sequence). Here the CDR3 reads CASSSQGQLSYEQYF. The CDR3, as DNA: TGTGCCAGCAGCTCCCAGGGACAGCTCTCCTACGAGCAGTACTTC.

The V and J genes are TRBV5-4 and TRBJ2-2; 9 bases line up with TRBD2. Germline CDR1 is SGHNT and CDR2 is YYREEE (reference sequence). V lost 0 bases and J lost 7; bases outside the gene matches: 13. This CDR3 has 18 amino acids. CDR3 amino acids: CASSLGGGSGRFGGELFF. Written as DNA, the CDR3 is TGTGCCAGCAGCTTGGGGGGAGGTAGCGGGAGATTCGGCGGGGAGCTGTTTTTT. Full variable domain (missing parts from reference TRBV5-4 and TRBJ2-2): ETGVTQSPTHLIKTRGQQVTLRCSSQSGHNTVSWYQQALGQGPQFIFQYYREEENGRGNFPPRFSGLQFPNYSSELNVNALELDDSALYLCASSLGGGSGRFGGELFFGEGSRLTVL.

The CDR3 DNA follows: TGTGCCAGCAGTGAAGCGTTAGAGACTGAAGCTTTCTTT. Protein product: CASSEALETEAFF. V usage is TRBV6-4 and J usage is TRBJ1-1; D is ambiguous. Trimming removed 3 bases at V and 5 bases at J, with 10 bases between. This CDR3 has 13 residues. Germline lookup yields CDR1 MRHNA and CDR2 SNTAGT.

On this clone itself: The same CDR3 arises from other DNA sequences in this sample as well. This rearrangement joins TRBV11-3 to TRBJ2-7, with unresolved D. The CDR3 is 12 amino acids. The V gene's germline CDR1 is SGHNT and CDR2 YENEEA. V was pared by 1 base and J by 6 bases, with 7 bases between. The CDR3 here is CASSLGPGEQYF. In DNA, the CDR3 is TGTGCCAGCAGCTTAGGTCCGGGCGAGCAGTACTTC.

V usage is TRBV11-3 and J usage is TRBJ2-1, with D maybe TRBD2 (5 bases). The length of the CDR3 is 15 residues. V lost 1 base to trimming and J lost 5 bases, with 12 bases between them. CDR1 is SGHNT and CDR2 is YENEEA in the germline V gene. The DNA for the CDR3 is TGTGCCAGCAGCTTAGTATCCGGGATCCACAATGAGCAGTTCTTC. This codes for CASSLVSGIHNEQFF.

As regards this clone: Other nucleotide sequences from this sample produce the same CDR3. V is TRBV5-1 and J is TRBJ2-3; D gene unclear. The CDR3 has 12 amino acids. The ends were cut back, 5 bases at V and 2 bases at J, with 6 bases in the middle. Germline values: CDR1 SGHRS, CDR2 YFSETQ. The CDR3 DNA sequence: TGCGCCAGCAGTGATAACACAGATACGCAGTATTTT. Translating it yields CASSDNTDTQYF.

This clone was found once. The chain links TRBV11-2 to TRBJ2-5; TRBD2 matches 7 bases. Germline assignment: CDR1 SGHAT and CDR2 FQNNGV. V shed 3 bases and J 4 bases; nucleotides not matched to a gene: 5. CDR3 length: 14 residues. The CDR3 loop reads CASSLGGGRETQYF. The CDR3 nucleotides read TGTGCCAGCAGCTTGGGGGGAGGGAGAGAGACCCAGTACTTC.

The V gene is TRBV2, the J gene TRBJ2-2; no clear D. The germline V gene encodes CDR1 SNHLY and CDR2 FYNNEI. This CDR3 region has 13 residues. Trimming took 6 bases from V and 4 from J, leaving 9 bases between them. CDR3 bases: TGTGCCAGCAGCTCCGTCCGCACCGGGGAGCTGTTTTTT. Amino acid sequence: CASSSVRTGELFF.

This sequence joins TRBV19 and TRBJ2-6, with D unclear. The germline V gene encodes CDR1 LNHDA and CDR2 SQIVND (reference sequence). The V gene lost 6 bases and the J gene lost 4 bases, with 16 bases spanning the gap. CDR3 length: 16 residues. CDR3 protein: CASSKGPATGANVLTF. In nucleotides, the CDR3 is TGTGCCAGTAGCAAGGGTCCGGCTACGGGGGCCAACGTCCTGACTTTC.

The chain is built from TRBV2 and TRBJ2-5, with 7 bases that match TRBD1. CDR1 SNHLY and CDR2 FYNNEI come from the germline V gene. This CDR3 is 15 amino acids long. With V trimmed by 4 bases and J by 5 bases, 10 bases remained unmatched. The CDR3 DNA reads as TGTGCCAGCAGTGGGGACGCAGGGGGTGGGGAGACCCAGTACTTC. Encoded protein: CASSGDAGGGETQYF.

Points on this clone: The sample has other DNA sequences that encode this CDR3 too. This sequence joins TRBV5-1 and TRBJ2-7, with D maybe TRBD2 (5 bases). This CDR3 spans 12 amino acids. CDR1 and CDR2 (germline): SGHRS, YFSETQ. Deletions cut 4 bases from V and 7 bases from J, with 12 bases between. The CDR3 DNA reads TGCGCCAGCAGCCCTCCGGGGAGTGAGCAGTACTTC. It encodes CASSPPGSEQYF.

The CDR3 bases are TGCAGTGCTAGAATGGGACCGCAGCAGTTCTTC. It yields the protein CSARMGPQQFF. V gene TRBV20-1 combines with J gene TRBJ2-1; the D call may be TRBD1 or TRBD2 (5 bases each). This CDR3 has 11 residues. Trimming pared 2 bases from V and 11 bases from J, leaving 10 bases between. Germline V gene lookup returns CDR1 DFQATT and CDR2 SNEGSKA (reference sequence).

The rearrangement links TRBV10-3 to TRBJ2-2; D remains ambiguous. This CDR3 comprises 12 residues. The germline V gene encodes CDR1 ENHRY and CDR2 SYGVKD. Trimming took 3 bases from V and 6 from J, leaving 5 bases between them. Here the CDR3 reads CAISENAGELFF. In DNA, the CDR3 is TGTGCCATCAGTGAAAACGCCGGGGAGCTGTTTTTT.

Points on this clone: The same CDR3 can be traced to other DNA sequences in this sample. The chain joins TRBV5-1 to TRBJ2-7; TRBD2 aligns across 12 bases. CDR1 is SGHRS and CDR2 is YFSETQ in the germline V gene. The junction had 2 bases not matched to a gene; V was cut back by 4 bases and J by 3 bases. The CDR3 consists of 14 residues. CDR3 bases: TGCGCCAGCAGCCCGACTAGCGGGAGCTACGAGCAGTACTTC. This gives the protein CASSPTSGSYEQYF.

Comments on this clone: The identical CDR3 is also encoded by other nucleotide sequences in the sample. This chain joins TRBV18 and TRBJ2-7; 8 nucleotides line up with TRBD2. CDR1 and CDR2 from the germline V gene are KGHSH and LQKENI. This CDR3 is 16 amino acids long. V lost 0 bases, J lost 4 bases, and 8 bases stayed unmatched. Here the CDR3 DNA reads TGTGCCAGCTCACCACCAGGGTTAGCGGGATCTTACGAGCAGTACTTC. It is translated as CASSPPGLAGSYEQYF.

The chain carries TRBV9 and TRBJ2-7; the match to TRBD1 covers 9 bases. Germline V gene lookup returns CDR1 SGDLS and CDR2 YYNGEE. This CDR3 is built from 17 residues. V shed 2 bases and J 5 bases; nucleotides not matched to a gene: 14. The CDR3 nucleotides are TGTGCCAGCAGCGTGACCCCATGGGGGGACAGGGAACACGAGCAGTACTTC. Translating gives CASSVTPWGDREHEQYF.

The J gene is TRBJ2-3, the V gene TRBV11-2; 7 bases align to TRBD1. CDR3 length: 16 residues. Per germline, CDR1 SGHAT and CDR2 FQNNGV. Germline trimming cut 5 bases from V and 2 bases from J; bases unmatched to any gene: 10. CDR3 sequence reads: CASSPQSGQFTDTQYF. The CDR3 bases are TGTGCCAGCAGCCCACAATCGGGACAGTTCACAGATACGCAGTATTTT.

The chain has TRBV10-3 and TRBJ2-5, with a weak D call TRBD2 (6 bases). The V end was cut by 3 bases, the J end by 5 bases, with 22 bases between. Germline assignment: CDR1 ENHRY and CDR2 SYGVKD. The CDR3 runs to 17 residues. The CDR3 sequence: CAISEGPAGGTVETQYF. As DNA, the CDR3 is TGTGCCATCAGTGAAGGTCCGGCTGGGGGGACCGTGGAGACCCAGTACTTC.

The V call is TRBV5-1, the J call TRBJ1-1; TRBD1 might be the D (5 bases). V shed 4 bases and J shed 6 bases, with 19 bases lying between them. Germline lookup yields CDR1 SGHRS and CDR2 YFSETQ. The CDR3 is 15 residues long. This CDR3 is CASSLTGGSFAEAFF. CDR3 nucleotides: TGCGCCAGCAGCCTAACCGGGGGTTCTTTCGCTGAAGCTTTCTTT.

J is TRBJ2-1 and V is TRBV9; no reliable D call. CDR3 length: 14 residues. In germline, CDR1 is SGDLS, CDR2 YYNGEE. Trimming took off 6 bases at V and 3 bases at J, with 13 bases between the two ends. CDR3 protein: CASNPAEHYNEQFF. The CDR3 DNA reads TGTGCCAGCAATCCAGCAGAGCACTACAATGAGCAGTTCTTC.

This rearrangement joins TRBV5-1 to TRBJ2-2; TRBD1 is a possible D gene (5 bases). With 0 bases removed from V and 6 bases from J, the gap between germline ends came to 15 bases. CDR1 and CDR2 (germline): SGHRS, YFSETQ. This CDR3 has 16 amino acids. CDR3 coding DNA: TGCGCCAGCAGCTTGGCGGGCAGGGATCTTGCCGGGGAGCTGTTTTTT. Protein: CASSLAGRDLAGELFF.

The sample holds one count of this clone. This chain connects TRBV14 to TRBJ1-1; no definite D call. Germline CDR1 reads SGHDN; CDR2 reads FVKESK. The CDR3 runs to 14 residues. V was cut by 4 bases and J by 0 bases, with 9 bases left in between. CDR3 amino acids: CASSPRSMNTEAFF. In DNA, the CDR3 is TGTGCCAGCAGCCCACGTTCGATGAACACTGAAGCTTTCTTT.

The chain uses TRBV7-2 and TRBJ2-4; 7 positions agree with TRBD1. The V gene's germline CDR1 is SGHTA and CDR2 FQGNSA. The CDR3 length is 16 residues. V lost 1 base to trimming and J lost 5 bases; unmatched junction nucleotides: 8. The CDR3 is CASSLGSTGMQNIQYF. In nucleotides, the CDR3 is TGTGCCAGCAGCTTAGGGTCGACAGGGATGCAAAACATTCAGTACTTC.

The rearrangement links TRBV30 to TRBJ2-2; D remains unclear. From germline, CDR1 is GTSNPN and CDR2 SVGIG (reference sequence). The CDR3 runs 14 residues. Trimming stripped 2 bases from V and 1 base from J, with 8 bases between. The CDR3 DNA reads as TGTGCCTGGAGTATAGCCGAGAACACCGGGGAGCTGTTTTTT. As protein: CAWSIAENTGELFF.

The genes are TRBV9 and TRBJ1-2; D perhaps matches TRBD1 (6 bases). Trimming left V 6 bases short and J 8 bases short, with 17 bases between. The germline V gene has CDR1 SGDLS and CDR2 YYNGEE. The CDR3 length is 13 residues. DNA for the CDR3: TGTGCCAGCACTCCAGGGGTCGTTGAAGGCTACACCTTC. It yields the protein CASTPGVVEGYTF.

This chain joins TRBV19 and TRBJ2-7, with D perhaps matching TRBD2 (6 bases). CDR1 is LNHDA, CDR2 SQIVND, per germline (reference sequence). The CDR3 totals 11 residues. Deletions cut 8 bases from V and 3 bases from J, with 8 bases between. CDR3 in DNA: TGTGCCAGTTCTAGCGTCTACGAGCAGTACTTC. Amino acid sequence: CASSSVYEQYF.

The rearrangement joins TRBV5-1 to TRBJ1-6, with unresolved D. Deletions cut 3 bases from V and 0 bases from J, with 22 bases between. The CDR3 totals 20 residues. Germline values: CDR1 SGHRS, CDR2 YFSETQ. CDR3 sequence reads: CASSWDGRQETSSYNSPLHF. The CDR3 nucleotides read TGCGCCAGCAGCTGGGATGGGCGCCAGGAGACGAGCTCCTATAATTCACCCCTCCACTTT. Using reference TRBV5-1 and TRBJ1-6 for the parts outside the CDR3, the full variable domain is KAGVTQTPRYLIKTRGQQVTLSCSPISGHRSVSWYQQTPGQGLQFLFEYFSETQRNKGNFPGRFSGRQFSNSRSEMNVSTLELGDSALYLCASSWDGRQETSSYNSPLHFGNGTRLTVT.

V is TRBV28 and J is TRBJ2-3; 11 nucleotides line up with TRBD2. V was pared by 2 bases and J by 5 bases, with 0 bases of the junction left unmatched. CDR3 size: 14 residues. CDR1 is MDHEN and CDR2 is SYDVKM in the germline V gene. The CDR3 here is CASSLGLAGDTQYF. CDR3 sequence (DNA): TGTGCCAGCAGTTTAGGACTAGCGGGAGATACGCAGTATTTT.